This T cell receptor (beta chain) was observed in a study of cytomegalovirus exposure and HLA in healthy donors. Turning to the study itself: As an earlier analysis found, about 179 million T cells yielded approximately 100 million unique TCR beta sequences. General study points: An analysis that was carried out later associated 15,000 to 20,000 TCR beta sequences with HLA alleles at 0.05 false discovery rate. In vitro data verified a few CMV-associated chains as specific for CMV antigens. In a later analysis, an Asian-associated ancestry cluster reportedly showed fewer N-insertions than the roughly 700-donor mean.

PCR used 60 Vbeta primers and 13 Jbeta primers. The protocol was immunoSEQ multiplex PCR, while the TCRdb copy is restricted to in-frame clones and leaves out a portion. The sample contains under 200,000 clones, around 80% of which appear only once. The CDR3 has 17 residues. Germline-derived CDR1 and CDR2 are SGDLS and YYNGEE. V shed 1 base and J 3 bases; nucleotides not matched to a gene: 11. This clone was recorded only once. Its antigen is still unknown. Sequencing was carried out using PBMCs. The V gene is TRBV9, the J gene TRBJ2-3; 7 positions match TRBD2. The source of this sequence is a man aged 35 to 55 in good health and CMV-seronegative. The CDR3 is CASSVTILAGSTDTQYF. CDR3 sequence (DNA): TGTGCCAGCAGCGTAACGATATTAGCGGGTTCTACAGATACGCAGTATTTT.